These T cell receptor beta chains were read from a single sample in a study of blood T cell repertoires in COVID-19. TCRdb's table, derived via immunoSEQ multiplex PCR, lists solely in-frame clones and lacks some. The repertoire holds about 350,000 clones, with around 87% as singletons. Source material: PBMCs or T cells enriched from blood (not recorded which). These receptor sequences come from a woman in her 30s who had recovered from COVID-19. Both conserved end residues are part of each CDR3. Each record gives: D gene, J gene, clone size, V gene, CDR3 protein, CDR3 DNA. A D gene is named only where the DNA matches it firmly. Expanded clones get a size class; other rows say once, few or many, or leave the size out.

NA | TRBJ2-7 | NA | TRBV27 | CASSPTSAYEQYF | TGTGCCAGCAGTCCGACCAGCGCCTACGAGCAGTACTTC
NA | TRBJ1-1 | NA | TRBV4-1 | CASSPGRRGGTEAFF | TGCGCCAGCAGCCCGGGGCGTAGAGGGGGCACTGAAGCTTTCTTT
NA | TRBJ2-7 | NA | TRBV9 | CASSVAHYEQYF | TGTGCCAGCAGCGTAGCCCACTACGAGCAGTACTTC
NA | TRBJ1-2 | NA | TRBV11-1 | CASSLRGEYGYTF | TGTGCCAGCAGCTTGCGGGGGGAGTATGGCTACACCTTC
NA | TRBJ1-2 | NA | TRBV9 | CASSVGQGKYGYTF | TGTGCCAGCAGCGTAGGGCAGGGAAAGTATGGCTACACCTTC
TRBD2 | TRBJ2-3 | NA | TRBV5-1 | CASGSSGTSTDTQYF | TGCGCCAGCGGTTCTAGCGGTACTAGCACAGATACGCAGTATTTT
NA | TRBJ1-4 | NA | TRBV30 | CAWSLTPGEKLFF | TGTGCCTGGAGTCTGACCCCAGGAGAAAAACTGTTTTTT
NA | TRBJ1-2 | NA | TRBV7-9 | CASSQPYGDYGYTF | TGTGCCAGCAGCCAACCGTACGGAGACTATGGCTACACCTTC
TRBD1 | TRBJ1-3 | NA | TRBV5-1 | CASSLVQGARNTIYF | TGCGCCAGCAGCTTGGTGCAGGGGGCGCGGAACACCATATATTTT
NA | TRBJ1-6 | NA | TRBV5-8 | CASSPPDSLYSPLHF | TGTGCCAGCAGCCCCCCCGACAGCTTATATTCACCCCTCCACTTT
TRBD1 | TRBJ1-6 | NA | TRBV27 | CASTGTGESPLHF | TGTGCCAGCACGGGGACAGGGGAATCACCCCTCCACTTT
NA | TRBJ1-2 | NA | TRBV4-1 | CASTPSGTNYGYTF | TGCGCCAGCACCCCAAGCGGGACCAACTATGGCTACACCTTC
NA | TRBJ1-3 | NA | TRBV11-2 | CASSLRGRDSGNTIYF | TGTGCCAGCAGCTTACGCGGGAGGGACTCTGGAAACACCATATATTTT
TRBD1 | TRBJ1-5 | NA | TRBV30 | CAWSQGAHQPQHF | TGTGCCTGGAGTCAGGGGGCCCATCAGCCCCAGCATTTT
TRBD2 | TRBJ2-7 | NA | TRBV30 | CAWSRLATTAVSQYF | TGTGCCTGGTCGAGACTAGCTACTACGGCAGTGTCGCAGTACTTC
NA | TRBJ1-5 | NA | TRBV5-1 | CASSGGGRDSNQPQHF | TGCGCCAGCAGCGGGGGGGGCAGGGATAGCAATCAGCCCCAGCATTTT
NA | TRBJ2-6 | once | TRBV19 | CASSMGRSGANVLTF | TGTGCCAGTAGTATGGGGCGCTCTGGGGCCAACGTCCTGACTTTC
NA | TRBJ1-6 | few | TRBV5-1 | CASSLTGDLSPLHF | TGCGCCAGCAGCTTGACCGGAGATCTTTCACCCCTCCACTTT
NA | TRBJ1-6 | NA | TRBV19 | CASSSLAAYNSPLHF | TGTGCCAGTAGCTCCCTCGCGGCGTATAATTCACCCCTCCACTTT
TRBD1 | TRBJ2-1 | NA | TRBV27 | CASSLGTVKSISEQFF | TGTGCCAGCAGCTTGGGGACAGTAAAGTCGATCAGTGAGCAGTTCTTC
TRBD1 | TRBJ1-6 | NA | TRBV4-3 | CASSQDSTGEYSPLHF | TGCGCCAGCAGCCAAGATAGCACAGGGGAATATTCACCCCTCCACTTT
TRBD1 | TRBJ2-3 | NA | TRBV6-6 | CASCQGQGSRTDTQYF | TGTGCCAGCTGCCAGGGACAGGGAAGTAGGACAGATACGCAGTATTTT
TRBD2 | TRBJ2-3 | once | TRBV4-1 | CASSQGGVGTRRTDTQYF | TGCGCCAGCAGCCAAGGGGGAGTAGGGACTAGACGCACAGATACGCAGTATTTT
TRBD1 | TRBJ1-2 | NA | TRBV12-3/TRBV12-4 | CASRGQDSPFPGF | TGTGCCAGCAGGGGACAGGACTCGCCCTTCCCTGGCTTC
TRBD2 | TRBJ2-1 | NA | TRBV28 | CASTRASGGVYSEQFF | TGTGCCAGCACCCGAGCAAGCGGGGGGGTGTATAGCGAGCAGTTCTTC
NA | TRBJ1-2 | NA | TRBV3-1/TRBV3-2 | CASSLEAPGEGYTF | TGTGCCAGCAGCCTGGAGGCCCCAGGGGAGGGCTACACCTTC
TRBD2 | TRBJ2-2 | NA | TRBV28 | CASSLGLAGPITGELFF | TGTGCCAGCAGTTTGGGACTAGCGGGGCCAATAACCGGGGAGCTGTTTTTT
NA | TRBJ1-1 | NA | TRBV5-1 | CASSYSGLGTEAFF | TGCGCCAGCAGCTATTCAGGGTTGGGCACTGAAGCTTTCTTT
TRBD1 | TRBJ1-1 | NA | TRBV18 | CASSPDREEAFF | TGTGCCAGCTCACCAGACAGGGAGGAAGCTTTCTTT
NA | TRBJ1-1 | NA | TRBV3-1/TRBV3-2 | CASSQFAGNTEAFF | TGTGCCAGCAGCCAATTCGCAGGGAACACTGAAGCTTTCTTT
NA | TRBJ1-5 | NA | TRBV6-2/TRBV6-3 | CASSYQQGSVQPQHF | TGTGCCAGCAGTTACCAACAGGGTTCTGTTCAGCCCCAGCATTTT
NA | TRBJ2-1 | once | TRBV14 | CASRTTGHNEQFF | TGTGCCAGCAGGACTACAGGGCACAATGAGCAGTTCTTC
NA | TRBJ1-1 | NA | TRBV5-8 | CASSLGRRNTEAFF | TGTGCCAGCAGCTTGGGGCGGAGGAACACTGAAGCTTTCTTT
TRBD1 | TRBJ2-3 | NA | TRBV7-9 | CASSSGQGFSTDTQYF | TGTGCCAGCAGCTCCGGACAGGGTTTTTCCACAGATACGCAGTATTTT
NA | TRBJ1-6 | once | TRBV9 | CASSSPLEDRSNSPLHF | TGTGCCAGCAGCTCTCCGCTCGAGGACAGAAGTAATTCACCCCTCCACTTT
NA | TRBJ2-1 | once | TRBV28 | CASSQQGWTYNEQFF | TGTGCCAGCAGCCAACAGGGATGGACCTACAATGAGCAGTTCTTC
NA | TRBJ1-6 | NA | TRBV9 | CASSAQAYNSPLHF | TGTGCCAGCAGCGCCCAGGCCTATAATTCACCCCTCCACTTT